The rows below give T cell receptor beta chains drawn from one sample of a study of cytomegalovirus exposure and HLA in healthy donors. Libraries were prepared by immunoSEQ multiplex PCR; TCRdb keeps only in-frame clonotypes and omits some of them. The data contain about 150,000 clones, around 74% of them singletons. Source material: PBMCs. All receptors derive from a man in his late teens or twenties in good health and CMV-seronegative. Each CDR3 is given with its conserved first and last residue. The D gene is left open where the match is weak. Size tells how often a clone was seen (once, few, many) or the class of an expanded clone, and some rows leave it out.

D,size,V,J,DNA,CDR3
-,-,TRBV12-5,TRBJ1-1,TGTGCCTCCCAGGGGATAGGGAACACTGAAGCTTTCTTT,CASQGIGNTEAFF
TRBD2,-,TRBV27,TRBJ2-1,TGTGCCAGCAGTTCTCCTAGCGGGGCAAATGAGCAGTTCTTC,CASSSPSGANEQFF
TRBD1,-,TRBV28,TRBJ1-5,TGTGCCAGCAGTTTATACCCAGGGGGTAGCAATCAGCCCCAGCATTTT,CASSLYPGGSNQPQHF
TRBD1,-,TRBV4-3,TRBJ1-4,TGCGCCAGCAGCCGATCCGGTGGGACAGGGGGCGTTGGAACTAATGAAAAACTGTTTTTT,CASSRSGGTGGVGTNEKLFF
-,-,TRBV28,TRBJ1-5,TGTGCCAGCAGTTTTTCGGGTCAGCCCCAGCATTTT,CASSFSGQPQHF
-,-,TRBV19,TRBJ1-5,TGTGCCAGTAACAGGGAAGATCGTCAGCCCCAGCATTTT,CASNREDRQPQHF
TRBD2,-,TRBV14,TRBJ2-2,TGTGCCAGCAGCGGCGGGGGGGTCCACACCGGGGAGCTGTTTTTT,CASSGGGVHTGELFF
-,-,TRBV15,TRBJ2-2,TGTGCCACCAGCAGCGACCGGGGCACCGGGGAGCTGTTTTTT,CATSSDRGTGELFF
-,-,TRBV19,TRBJ1-1,TGTGCCAGTACTATGTGGGGGCGAGGGAACACTGAAGCTTTCTTT,CASTMWGRGNTEAFF
TRBD2,-,TRBV4-2,TRBJ2-7,TGTGCCAGCAGCCAAGGTAGCGGGGGCTTCTACGAGCAGTACTTC,CASSQGSGGFYEQYF
TRBD1,-,TRBV14,TRBJ1-3,TGTGCCAGCAGCTTCCTTGGACAGGGATCGAGCGGAAACACCATATATTTT,CASSFLGQGSSGNTIYF
-,-,TRBV27,TRBJ2-2,TGTGCCAGCAGAATTAGCGGAGGGGCGAACACCGGGGAGCTGTTTTTT,CASRISGGANTGELFF
-,-,TRBV6-1,TRBJ1-3,TGTGCCAGCAGTGAATGGCAGTTCTCTGGAAACACCATATATTTT,CASSEWQFSGNTIYF
-,once,TRBV7-8,TRBJ2-7,TGTGCCAGCAGCTCCCCGGGGGAGGTAGACAGGGAATTTTACGAGCAGTACTTC,CASSSPGEVDREFYEQYF
-,-,TRBV27,TRBJ1-5,TGTGCCAGCAGTTTAAGGCCAGGATCCAATCAGCCCCAGCATTTT,CASSLRPGSNQPQHF
TRBD1,-,TRBV2,TRBJ2-3,TGTGCCAGTTTGGGATTCGGACAGGGCACAGATACGCAGTATTTT,CASLGFGQGTDTQYF
-,few,TRBV6-5,TRBJ1-5,TGTGCCAGCAAAGGAGGACAGACACATCAGCCCCAGCATTTT,CASKGGQTHQPQHF
-,few,TRBV6-5,TRBJ1-1,TGTGCCAGCAGGGCACAGGGGAACACTGAAGCTTTCTTT,CASRAQGNTEAFF
-,-,TRBV6-1,TRBJ1-5,TGTGCCAGCAGGCCGGGACACCAAGAACAGCCCCAGCATTTT,CASRPGHQEQPQHF
TRBD1,few,TRBV9,TRBJ1-1,TGTGCCAGCAGCGCAACTCTCAGGGGGCCTGAAGCTTTCTTT,CASSATLRGPEAFF
TRBD1,-,TRBV5-5,TRBJ1-4,TGTGCCAGCAGCCCCGGACAGGGTTTAGGCTTGGGGCGGGAAAAACTGTTTTTT,CASSPGQGLGLGREKLFF
TRBD1,-,TRBV12-5,TRBJ1-2,TGTGCTAGTGGTATCCAATCAGGGGGGAGTCCAACTGGCTACACCTTC,CASGIQSGGSPTGYTF
-,once,TRBV5-1,TRBJ2-7,TGCGCCAGCAGCCCCGGCAGGGGAGCCTACGAGCAGTACTTC,CASSPGRGAYEQYF
TRBD2,-,TRBV7-2,TRBJ2-5,TGTGCCAGCAGCTTAGCGAGCGGGGGGCTGGGGTACCAAGAGACCCAGTACTTC,CASSLASGGLGYQETQYF
-,few,TRBV7-5,TRBJ2-3,TGTGTCACCGTGGGAGGGGCAGGGGCGGACGCAGATACGCAGTATTTT,CVTVGGAGADADTQYF
-,-,TRBV10-2,TRBJ2-1,TGCGCCAGCAGTGTCCAGAACAATGAGCAGTTCTTC,CASSVQNNEQFF
TRBD2,-,TRBV29-1,TRBJ2-3,TGCAGCGTCCCTAGCGGGGGGGCTACAGATACGCAGTATTTT,CSVPSGGATDTQYF
TRBD1,-,TRBV5-1,TRBJ1-5,TGCGCCAGCAGCTTGGGGACAGGGGATATTGGGCAGCCCCAGCATTTT,CASSLGTGDIGQPQHF
TRBD1,-,TRBV6-1,TRBJ1-5,TGTGCCAGCAGTGAAGTGACAGGGAACAATCAGTCCCAGCATTTT,CASSEVTGNNQSQHF
TRBD1,-,TRBV6-5,TRBJ2-3,TGTGCCAGCAGTTTGTGGGACAGCAGCACAGATACGCAGTATTTT,CASSLWDSSTDTQYF
-,few,TRBV4-2,TRBJ1-2,TGTGCCAGCAGCCAGCCCGACCCGACCGGGGGCTACACCTTC,CASSQPDPTGGYTF
TRBD1,-,TRBV18,TRBJ1-5,TGTGCCAGCTCACCAACAGGGGACCAGCCCCAGCATTTT,CASSPTGDQPQHF
-,-,TRBV19,TRBJ2-3,TGTGCCAGTAGTATCCCTAGTAGCACAGATACGCAGTATTTT,CASSIPSSTDTQYF
TRBD2,-,TRBV5-1,TRBJ2-7,TGCGCCAGCAGCTCGACTAGTAGCGGGGGGGCCGACGAGCAGTACTTC,CASSSTSSGGADEQYF
-,-,TRBV6-1,TRBJ2-3,TGTGCCAGCTTAGTCACAGATACGCAGTATTTT,CASLVTDTQYF
TRBD1,once,TRBV9,TRBJ1-2,TGTGCCAGCAGCGAAACCGGGACAGCTTCTAACTATGGCTACACCTTC,CASSETGTASNYGYTF
TRBD1,once,TRBV28,TRBJ1-3,TGTGCCAGCAGTTTGCCCTGGGGACAGGGCAACTCTGGAAACACCATATATTTT,CASSLPWGQGNSGNTIYF
-,-,TRBV6-5,TRBJ1-1,TGTGCCAGCAGGGGCTGGGTCACTGAAGCTTTCTTT,CASRGWVTEAFF
-,once,TRBV18,TRBJ2-7,TGTGCCAGCTCACTTACAGCAGGGTACCAGCAGTACTTC,CASSLTAGYQQYF
-,-,TRBV10-2,TRBJ1-2,TGCGCCAGCAGTCCCGCCGAGGTCTATATTTATGGCTACACCTTC,CASSPAEVYIYGYTF
TRBD1,few,TRBV18,TRBJ2-1,TGTGCCAGCTCAGGGGGACAGGGAGTCTCCTACAATGAGCAGTTCTTC,CASSGGQGVSYNEQFF
-,-,TRBV7-2,TRBJ1-5,TGTGCCAGCAGCTTAGTGGGGCGGAGCAATCAGCCCCAGCATTTT,CASSLVGRSNQPQHF
TRBD1,-,TRBV18,TRBJ1-6,TGTGCCAGCTCACTCACGACAGGGCAGGATTCACCCCTCCACTTT,CASSLTTGQDSPLHF
-,-,TRBV11-2,TRBJ1-2,TGTGCCAGCAGCTTCGGCAGTGGGGGCATAGAGGGCTACACCTTC,CASSFGSGGIEGYTF
-,-,TRBV4-1,TRBJ1-5,TGCGCCAGCAGCCAGGCCTCGACAGATAGCAATCAGCCCCAGCATTTT,CASSQASTDSNQPQHF
TRBD1,few,TRBV4-3,TRBJ1-2,TGCGCCAGCAGCCGAGCCGGGACAGGGAGGGGTAACTATGGCTACACCTTC,CASSRAGTGRGNYGYTF
-,-,TRBV15,TRBJ1-1,TGTGCCACCAGCAGTTTTCCCCGGACAAAGGGGACTGAAGCTTTCTTT,CATSSFPRTKGTEAFF
-,-,TRBV5-1,TRBJ1-4,TGCGCCAGCAGCTTGGCGGCAACTAATGAAAAACTGTTTTTT,CASSLAATNEKLFF
TRBD1,-,TRBV29-1,TRBJ1-2,TGCAGCGTCCCAATGTATGAGACAGGGAACTATGGCTACACCTTC,CSVPMYETGNYGYTF
-,-,TRBV6-5,TRBJ1-4,TGTGCCAGCAGTTACGACAGAAAAACTAATGAAAAACTGTTTTTT,CASSYDRKTNEKLFF
-,-,TRBV2,TRBJ1-1,TGTGCCAGCAACGCGGGGGGGAACACTGAAGCTTTCTTT,CASNAGGNTEAFF
-,once,TRBV7-6,TRBJ2-2,TGTGCCAGCAGCTCCGACTGGGACTTGAACACCGGGGAGCTGTTTTTT,CASSSDWDLNTGELFF